The rows below give T cell receptor beta chains drawn from one sample of a study of regulatory T cells in long-lasting Graves disease. TCRdb independently ran MiXCR on the multiplex PCR reads; one entry per CDR3 protein. The repertoire includes hundreds of thousands of distinct CDR3 sequences, roughly 15% of them detected once, and about 17% sits in the top ten. These sequences were also reported in another study, on T cells in Graves' hyperthyroidism and ophthalmopathy.

This sample comprised peripheral blood mononuclear cells (PBMCs), obtained at new diagnosis, from a patient treated with antithyroid drugs. The receptors here all came from a woman in her twenties or thirties with Graves disease. The CDR3 runs from the conserved cysteine through the conserved F or W. Fields, in order: CDR3 protein, J gene, CDR3 length, V gene.

CATMGQGSYEQYF TRBJ2-7 13 TRBV24-1
CASSSLGQGLYEQYF TRBJ2-7 15 TRBV6-9
CASSHSRTQTYEQYF TRBJ2-7 15 TRBV3-1
CASSLRPGRVGNSREARLAQYF TRBJ2-5 22 TRBV28
CASDQGGNYGYTF TRBJ1-2 13 TRBV6-1
CASSLTTATGTYEQYF TRBJ2-7 16 TRBV7-3
CASSLTAGTVNEKLFF TRBJ1-4 16 TRBV7-2
CASSQDGVYGYTF TRBJ1-2 13 TRBV3-1
CSAPSAGRAREKLFF TRBJ1-4 15 TRBV20-1
CASSSTVSTEAFF TRBJ1-1 13 TRBV7-2
CSARTGDAIYF TRBJ1-3 11 TRBV20-1
CASSQRGLAGGTGWDTQYF TRBJ2-3 19 TRBV3-1
CASNNRRGQETQYF TRBJ2-5 14 TRBV2
CSARGNSDSYNEQFF TRBJ2-1 15 TRBV20-1
CASSYGTVYEQYF TRBJ2-7 13 TRBV6-1
CASSWDRYNEKLFF TRBJ1-4 14 TRBV5-6
CASSLSGDRSQETQYF TRBJ2-5 16 TRBV12-3/TRBV12-4
CASSPGIFGQFF TRBJ2-1 12 TRBV6-2/TRBV6-3
CVSTQGKTSGTSQETQYF TRBJ2-5 18 TRBV7-9
CASSQTGLETQYF - 13 TRBV5-1
CASSSGTGAVGEQFF TRBJ2-1 15 TRBV27
CSARVPTAYNEQFF TRBJ2-1 14 TRBV20-1
CASSVQGMYEQYF TRBJ2-7 13 TRBV18
CASSFPANTEAFF TRBJ1-1 13 TRBV5-6
CASSETGARTGELFF TRBJ2-2 15 TRBV7-2
CASSRTDRLEQYF TRBJ2-7 13 TRBV18
CASSLGGWENQPQHF TRBJ1-5 15 TRBV7-6
CASSLSGRAVNEQYF TRBJ2-7 15 TRBV5-6
CASSQDRQPRETQYF TRBJ2-5 15 TRBV4-1
CASGAQNTEAFF TRBJ1-1 12 TRBV14
CASSSSRESSYNEQFF TRBJ2-1 16 TRBV28
CSATPQGNEQYF TRBJ2-7 12 TRBV20-1
CSAIQGSNYGYTF TRBJ1-2 13 TRBV20-1
CGAYRGIFPDTQYF TRBJ2-3 14 TRBV20-1
CAWSVPRSGPGELFF TRBJ2-2 15 TRBV30
CASSRRLIDTQYF TRBJ2-3 13 TRBV2
CAWSVQGASSPLHF TRBJ1-6 14 TRBV30
CASSLSLLPGGYYGYTF TRBJ1-2 17 TRBV27
CATSGSIAGGIRYNEQFF TRBJ2-1 18 TRBV15
CASSLQAGFANEQFF TRBJ2-1 15 TRBV7-2
CASSEYTDRAYEQYF TRBJ2-7 15 TRBV10-1
CSVELAGAGNEQFF TRBJ2-1 14 TRBV29-1
CSAPRTGAYGYTF TRBJ1-2 13 TRBV20-1
CSALAGTGASYEQYF TRBJ2-7 15 TRBV29-1
CASSVGTSREQYF TRBJ2-7 13 TRBV5-1
CASSPSGSTYNEQFF TRBJ2-1 15 TRBV12-3/TRBV12-4
CASSYSGSLMRELFF TRBJ2-2 15 TRBV6-5
CASSLGQGSQPQHF TRBJ1-5 14 TRBV28
CASRPMDMNTEAFF TRBJ1-1 14 TRBV7-2
CASSTQTGLAGDEQYF TRBJ2-7 16 TRBV5-1
CASSLLSGRVTGELFF TRBJ2-2 16 TRBV27
CASRPPSGAMVKTEAFF TRBJ1-1 17 TRBV28
CASSRTRQETQYF TRBJ2-5 13 TRBV7-9